This TCR beta chain is drawn from a study of blood T cell repertoires in COVID-19. As for the study in general: Samples taken during acute and convalescent COVID-19 were collected in the United States, Italy and Spain. In each case, the material was cDNA or gDNA derived from T cells, B-cell-depleted T cells, or PBMCs.

In the original analysis: Reference gene primers were amplified, and this amplification served to estimate nucleated cell counts. The data were produced by immunoSEQ multiplex PCR, yet TCRdb's version contains in-frame clones alone and is incomplete. The V and J calls and clone size come from that table; D and trimming were worked out from the DNA. Here the sample spans nearly 95,000 clones, about 74% being singletons. Trimming stripped 0 bases from V and 0 bases from J, with 6 bases between. The CDR3 is 14 amino acids. Germline values: CDR1 SGDLS, CDR2 YYNGEE. Sequencing used peripheral blood. This TCR was sampled from a man aged 70 or older with COVID-19, enrolled during active disease. This chain links TRBV9 with TRBJ1-1; D ambiguous. The CDR3 nucleotides read TGTGCCAGCAGCGTAGGAGGTATGAACACTGAAGCTTTCTTT. Amino acid sequence: CASSVGGMNTEAFF. The whole variable domain, remainder taken from reference TRBV9 and TRBJ1-1, is DSGVTQTPKHLITATGQRVTLRCSPRSGDLSVYWYQQSLDQGLQFLIQYYNGEERAKGNILERFSAQQFPDLHSELNLSSLELGDSALYFCASSVGGMNTEAFFGQGTRLTVV.